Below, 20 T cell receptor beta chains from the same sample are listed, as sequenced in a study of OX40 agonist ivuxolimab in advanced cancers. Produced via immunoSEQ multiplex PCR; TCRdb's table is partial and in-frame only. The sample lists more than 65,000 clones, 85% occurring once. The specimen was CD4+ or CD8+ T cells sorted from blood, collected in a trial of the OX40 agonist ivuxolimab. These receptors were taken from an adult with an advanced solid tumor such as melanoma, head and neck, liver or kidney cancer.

The CDR3 DNA is TGTGCCAGTAGCCTACAGGGTTTCTCTGGAAACACCATATATTTT. It encodes CASSLQGFSGNTIYF. V and J are TRBV19 and TRBJ1-3, with TRBD1 as a possible D gene (6 bases). V shed 6 bases and J shed 0 bases, with 12 bases lying between them. The CDR3 runs 15 residues. Germline V gene data show CDR1 as LNHDA and CDR2 as SQIVND (reference sequence).

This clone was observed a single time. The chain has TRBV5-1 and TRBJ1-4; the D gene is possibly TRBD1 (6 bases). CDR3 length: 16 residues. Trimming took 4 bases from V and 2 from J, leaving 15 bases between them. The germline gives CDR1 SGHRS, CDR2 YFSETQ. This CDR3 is CASSPQPQGTNEKLFF. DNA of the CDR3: TGCGCCAGCAGCCCTCAACCTCAGGGGACTAATGAAAAACTGTTTTTT.

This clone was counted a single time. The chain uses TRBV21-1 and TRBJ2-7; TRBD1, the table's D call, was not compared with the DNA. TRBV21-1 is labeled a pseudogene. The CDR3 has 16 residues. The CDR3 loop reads CASSPRRWDRGSEQYF. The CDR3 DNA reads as TGTGCCAGCAGCCCCCGCCGATGGGACAGGGGCTCCGAGCAGTACTTC.

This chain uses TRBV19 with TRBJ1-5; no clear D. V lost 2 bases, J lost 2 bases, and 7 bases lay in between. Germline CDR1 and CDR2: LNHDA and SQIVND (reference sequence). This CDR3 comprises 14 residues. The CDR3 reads CASSILWGNQPQHF. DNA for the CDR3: TGTGCCAGTAGTATATTGTGGGGCAATCAGCCCCAGCATTTT.

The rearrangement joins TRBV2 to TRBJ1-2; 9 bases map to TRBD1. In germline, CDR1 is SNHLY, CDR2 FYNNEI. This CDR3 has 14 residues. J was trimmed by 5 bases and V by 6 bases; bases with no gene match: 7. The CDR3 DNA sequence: TGTGCCAGCAGGGGCCGGACAGGGGAGTATGGCTACACCTTC. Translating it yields CASRGRTGEYGYTF.

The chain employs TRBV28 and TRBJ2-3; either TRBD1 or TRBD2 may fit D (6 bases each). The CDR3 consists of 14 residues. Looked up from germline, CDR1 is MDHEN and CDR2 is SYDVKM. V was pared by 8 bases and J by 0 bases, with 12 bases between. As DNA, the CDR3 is TGTGCCAGCCTTGGAGGGGGGAGCACAGATACGCAGTATTTT. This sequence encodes CASLGGGSTDTQYF. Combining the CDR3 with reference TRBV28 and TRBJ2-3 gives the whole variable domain DVKVTQSSRYLVKRTGEKVFLECVQDMDHENMFWYRQDPGLGLRLIYFSYDVKMKEKGDIPEGYSVSREKKERFSLILESASTNQTSMYLCASLGGGSTDTQYFGPGTRLTVL.

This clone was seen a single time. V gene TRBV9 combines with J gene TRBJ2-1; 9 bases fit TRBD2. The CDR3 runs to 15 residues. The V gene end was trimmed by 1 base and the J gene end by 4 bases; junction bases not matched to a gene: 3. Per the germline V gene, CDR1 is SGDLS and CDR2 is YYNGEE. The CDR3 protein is CASSVKAGGYNEQFF. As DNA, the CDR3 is TGTGCCAGCAGCGTAAAAGCGGGGGGATACAATGAGCAGTTCTTC.

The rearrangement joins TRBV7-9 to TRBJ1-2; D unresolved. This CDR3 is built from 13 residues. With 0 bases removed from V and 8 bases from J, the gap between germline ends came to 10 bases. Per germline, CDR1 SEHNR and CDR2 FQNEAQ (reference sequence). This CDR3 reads CASSLATREGYTF. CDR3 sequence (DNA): TGTGCCAGCAGCTTAGCAACCCGAGAGGGCTACACCTTC.

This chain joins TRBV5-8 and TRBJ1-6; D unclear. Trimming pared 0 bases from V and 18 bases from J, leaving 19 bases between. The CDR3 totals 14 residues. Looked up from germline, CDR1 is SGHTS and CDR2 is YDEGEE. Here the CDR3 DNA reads TGTGCCAGCAGCTTGGGGCAGACCCCGGAGGCCCCCCACTTT. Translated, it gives CASSLGQTPEAPHF.

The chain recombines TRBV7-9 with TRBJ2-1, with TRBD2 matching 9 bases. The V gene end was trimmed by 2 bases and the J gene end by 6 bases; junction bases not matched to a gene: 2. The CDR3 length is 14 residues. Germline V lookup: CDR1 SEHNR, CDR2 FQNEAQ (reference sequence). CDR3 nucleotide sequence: TGTGCCAGCAGCTTACGAGCGGGGGGCAATGAGCAGTTCTTC. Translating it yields CASSLRAGGNEQFF. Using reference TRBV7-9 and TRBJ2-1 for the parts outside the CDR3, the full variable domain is DTGVSQNPRHKITKRGQNVTFRCDPISEHNRLYWYRQTLGQGPEFLTYFQNEAQLEKSRLLSDRFSAERPKGSFSTLEIQRTEQGDSAMYLCASSLRAGGNEQFFGPGTRLTVL.

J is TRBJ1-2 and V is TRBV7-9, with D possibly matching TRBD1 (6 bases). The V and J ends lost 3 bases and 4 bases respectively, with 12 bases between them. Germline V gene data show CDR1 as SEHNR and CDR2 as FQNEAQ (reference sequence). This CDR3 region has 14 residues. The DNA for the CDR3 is TGTGCCAGCAGCTTCGGGGGGCAGGGCTATGGCTACACCTTC. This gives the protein CASSFGGQGYGYTF.

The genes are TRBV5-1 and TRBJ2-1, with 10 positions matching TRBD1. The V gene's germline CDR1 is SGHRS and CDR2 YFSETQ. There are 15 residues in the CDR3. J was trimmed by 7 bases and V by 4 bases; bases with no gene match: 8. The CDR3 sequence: CASSRSRTGGNEQFF. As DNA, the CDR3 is TGCGCCAGCAGCCGGTCCCGGACAGGGGGGAATGAGCAGTTCTTC.

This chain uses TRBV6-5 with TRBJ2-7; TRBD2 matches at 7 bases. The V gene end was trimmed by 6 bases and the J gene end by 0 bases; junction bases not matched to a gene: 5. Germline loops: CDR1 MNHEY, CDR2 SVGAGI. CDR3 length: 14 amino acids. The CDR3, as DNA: TGTGCCAGCAGAGCGGGATGGGGCTCCTACGAGCAGTACTTC. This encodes CASRAGWGSYEQYF.

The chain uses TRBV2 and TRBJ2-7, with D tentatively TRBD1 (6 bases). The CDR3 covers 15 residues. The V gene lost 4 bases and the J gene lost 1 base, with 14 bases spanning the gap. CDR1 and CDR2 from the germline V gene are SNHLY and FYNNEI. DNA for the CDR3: TGTGCCAGCAGTGTGGGAACAGGGCGATCCTACGAGCAGTACTTC. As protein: CASSVGTGRSYEQYF. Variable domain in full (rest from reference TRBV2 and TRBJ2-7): EPEVTQTPSHQVTQMGQEVILRCVPISNHLYFYWYRQILGQKVEFLVSFYNNEISEKSEIFDDQFSVERPDGSNFTLKIRSTKLEDSAMYFCASSVGTGRSYEQYFGPGTRLTVT.

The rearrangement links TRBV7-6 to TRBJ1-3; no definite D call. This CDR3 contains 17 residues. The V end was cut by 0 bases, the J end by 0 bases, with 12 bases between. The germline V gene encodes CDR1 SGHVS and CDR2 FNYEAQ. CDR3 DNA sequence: TGTGCCAGCAGCTTAGCCACTCCTGTAGACTCTGGAAACACCATATATTTT. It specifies CASSLATPVDSGNTIYF. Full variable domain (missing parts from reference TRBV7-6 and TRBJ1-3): GAGVSQSPRYKVTKRGQDVALRCDPISGHVSLYWYRQALGQGPEFLTYFNYEAQQDKSGLPNDRFSAERPEGSISTLTIQRTEQRDSAMYRCASSLATPVDSGNTIYFGEGSWLTVV.

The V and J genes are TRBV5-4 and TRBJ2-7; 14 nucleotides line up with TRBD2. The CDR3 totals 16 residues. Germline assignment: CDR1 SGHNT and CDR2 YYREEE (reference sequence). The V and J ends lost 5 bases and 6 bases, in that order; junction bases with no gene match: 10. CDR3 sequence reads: CASSAGTSGRRGEQYF. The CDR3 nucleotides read TGTGCCAGCAGTGCCGGGACTAGCGGGAGAAGGGGCGAGCAGTACTTC.

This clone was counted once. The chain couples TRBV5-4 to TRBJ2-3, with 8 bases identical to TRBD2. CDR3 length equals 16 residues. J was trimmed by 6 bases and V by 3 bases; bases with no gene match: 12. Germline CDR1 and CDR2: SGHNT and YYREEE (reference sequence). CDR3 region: CASSSPSGGKRDTQYF. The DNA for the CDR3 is TGTGCCAGCAGCTCTCCCAGCGGGGGCAAGAGGGATACGCAGTATTTT.

This CDR3 is CASMDGRLNQPQHF. DNA for the CDR3: TGTGCCAGCATGGACGGGCGTCTCAATCAGCCCCAGCATTTT. The V gene is TRBV6-6, the J gene TRBJ1-5; D is uncertain. V lost 7 bases and J 3 bases, leaving 13 bases between the germline ends. Per germline, CDR1 MNHNY and CDR2 SVGAGI (reference sequence). The CDR3 is made up of 14 amino acids.

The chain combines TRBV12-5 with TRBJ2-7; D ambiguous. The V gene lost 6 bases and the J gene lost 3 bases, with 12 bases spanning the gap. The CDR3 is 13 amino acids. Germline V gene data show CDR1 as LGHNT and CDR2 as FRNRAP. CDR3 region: CASGSRSLYEQYF. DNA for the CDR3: TGTGCTAGTGGGTCTAGGAGCCTCTACGAGCAGTACTTC.

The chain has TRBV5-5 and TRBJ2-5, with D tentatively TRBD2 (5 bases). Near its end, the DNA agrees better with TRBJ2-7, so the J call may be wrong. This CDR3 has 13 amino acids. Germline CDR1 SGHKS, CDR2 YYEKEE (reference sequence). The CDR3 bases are TGTGCCAGCAGCTTGGCGGGGTTCTACGAGCAGTACTTC. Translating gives CASSLAGFYEQYF.